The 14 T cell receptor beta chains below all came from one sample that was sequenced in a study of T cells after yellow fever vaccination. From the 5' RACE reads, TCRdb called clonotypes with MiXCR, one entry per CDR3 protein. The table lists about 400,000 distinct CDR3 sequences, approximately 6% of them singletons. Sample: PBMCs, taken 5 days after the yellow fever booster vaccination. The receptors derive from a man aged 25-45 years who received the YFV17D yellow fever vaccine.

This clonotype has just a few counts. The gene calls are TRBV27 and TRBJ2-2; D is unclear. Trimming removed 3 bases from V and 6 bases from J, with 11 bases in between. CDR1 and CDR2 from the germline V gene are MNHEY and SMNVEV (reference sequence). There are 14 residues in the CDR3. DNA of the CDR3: TGTGCCAGCAGTTTTAGGGCCGACTCCGGGGAGCTGTTTTTT. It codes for CASSFRADSGELFF.

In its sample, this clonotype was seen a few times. The CDR3 sequence: CSVAQDRLLMGETQYF. For the CDR3, the DNA is TGCAGCGTGGCCCAGGACAGGTTACTCATGGGGGAGACCCAGTACTTC. This chain connects TRBV29-1 to TRBJ2-5; 7 bases are a match to TRBD1. The CDR3 has 16 amino acids. Germline assignment: CDR1 SQVTM and CDR2 ANQGSEA. V was clipped by 6 bases and J by 5 bases; unmatched bases: 18.

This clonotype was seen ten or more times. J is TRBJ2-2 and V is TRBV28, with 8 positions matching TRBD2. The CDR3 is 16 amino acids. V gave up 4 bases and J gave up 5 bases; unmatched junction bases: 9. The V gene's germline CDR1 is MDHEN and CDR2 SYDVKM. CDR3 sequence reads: CASSSMDGRGTGELFF. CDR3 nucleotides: TGTGCCAGCAGTTCGATGGACGGGAGGGGGACCGGGGAGCTGTTTTTT.

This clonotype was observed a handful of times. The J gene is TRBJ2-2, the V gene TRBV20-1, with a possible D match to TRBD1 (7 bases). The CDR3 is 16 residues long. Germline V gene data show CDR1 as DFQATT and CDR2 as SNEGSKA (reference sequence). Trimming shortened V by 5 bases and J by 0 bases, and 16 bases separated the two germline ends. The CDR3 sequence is CSAGQGGTANTGELFF. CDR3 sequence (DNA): TGCAGTGCTGGCCAAGGGGGGACAGCGAACACCGGGGAGCTGTTTTTT.

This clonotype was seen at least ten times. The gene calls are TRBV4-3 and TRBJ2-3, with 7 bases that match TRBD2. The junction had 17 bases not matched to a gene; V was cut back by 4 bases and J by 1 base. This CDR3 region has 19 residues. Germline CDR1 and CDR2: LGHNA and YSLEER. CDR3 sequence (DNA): TGCGCCAGCAGCCCAAGTCGGGGGGTTAGACCTTTGGGCACAGATACGCAGTATTTT. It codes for CASSPSRGVRPLGTDTQYF.

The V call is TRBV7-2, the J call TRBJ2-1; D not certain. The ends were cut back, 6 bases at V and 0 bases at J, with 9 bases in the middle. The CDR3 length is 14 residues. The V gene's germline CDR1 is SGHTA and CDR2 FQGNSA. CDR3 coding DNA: TGTGCCAGCAGTCAGTTGAGCTCCTACAATGAGCAGTTCTTC. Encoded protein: CASSQLSSYNEQFF.

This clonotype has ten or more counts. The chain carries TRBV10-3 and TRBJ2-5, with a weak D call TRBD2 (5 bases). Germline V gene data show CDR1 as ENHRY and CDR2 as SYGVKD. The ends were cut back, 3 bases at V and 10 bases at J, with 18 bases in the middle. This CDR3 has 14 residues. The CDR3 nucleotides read TGTGCCATCAGTGACCCGATAGGACTCCCGATCCAGTACTTC. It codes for CAISDPIGLPIQYF.

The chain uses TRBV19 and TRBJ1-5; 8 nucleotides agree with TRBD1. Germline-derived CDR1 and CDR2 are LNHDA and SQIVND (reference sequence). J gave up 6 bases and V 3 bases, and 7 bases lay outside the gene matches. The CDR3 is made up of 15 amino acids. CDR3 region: CASSIRQGAGQPQHF. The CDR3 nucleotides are TGTGCCAGTAGTATCAGGCAGGGGGCAGGTCAGCCCCAGCATTTT.

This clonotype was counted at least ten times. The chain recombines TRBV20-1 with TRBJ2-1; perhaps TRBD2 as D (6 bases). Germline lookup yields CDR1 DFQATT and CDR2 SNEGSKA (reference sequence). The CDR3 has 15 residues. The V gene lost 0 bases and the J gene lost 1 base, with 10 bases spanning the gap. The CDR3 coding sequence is TGCAGTGCTAGAGATCTTCGGGAGTCCTACAATGAGCAGTTCTTC. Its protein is CSARDLRESYNEQFF.

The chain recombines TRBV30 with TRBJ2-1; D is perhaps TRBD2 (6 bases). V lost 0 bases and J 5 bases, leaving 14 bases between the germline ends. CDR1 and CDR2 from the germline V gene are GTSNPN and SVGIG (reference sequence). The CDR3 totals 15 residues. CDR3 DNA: TGTGCCTGGAGTGTGACACACACGGGGGACAATGAGCAGTTCTTC. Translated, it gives CAWSVTHTGDNEQFF.

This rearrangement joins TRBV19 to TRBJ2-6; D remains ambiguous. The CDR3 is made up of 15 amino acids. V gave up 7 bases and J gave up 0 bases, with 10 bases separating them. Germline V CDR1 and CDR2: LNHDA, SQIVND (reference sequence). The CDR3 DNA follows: TGTGCCAGTATGTTCGGGCACTCTGGGGCCAACGTCCTGACTTTC. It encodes CASMFGHSGANVLTF.

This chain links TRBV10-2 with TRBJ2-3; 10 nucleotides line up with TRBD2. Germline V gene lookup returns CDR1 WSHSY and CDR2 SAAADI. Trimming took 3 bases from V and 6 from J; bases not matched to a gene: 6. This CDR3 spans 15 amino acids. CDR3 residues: CASSETSGADDTQYF. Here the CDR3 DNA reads TGCGCCAGCAGTGAAACTAGCGGGGCGGATGATACGCAGTATTTT.

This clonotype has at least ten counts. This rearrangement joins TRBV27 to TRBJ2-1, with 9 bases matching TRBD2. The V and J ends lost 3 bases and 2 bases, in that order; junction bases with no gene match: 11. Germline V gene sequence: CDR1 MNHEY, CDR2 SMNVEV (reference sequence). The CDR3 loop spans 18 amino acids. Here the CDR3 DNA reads TGTGCCAGCAGTTTTTCCGCCCGTCTAGCGGGGACCTACAATGAGCAGTTCTTC. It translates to CASSFSARLAGTYNEQFF.

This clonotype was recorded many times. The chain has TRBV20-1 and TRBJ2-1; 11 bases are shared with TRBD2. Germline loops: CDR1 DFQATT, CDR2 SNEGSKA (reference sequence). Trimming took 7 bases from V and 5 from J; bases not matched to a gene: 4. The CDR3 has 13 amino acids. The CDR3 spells CSVLAGGHNEQFF. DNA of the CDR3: TGCAGTGTGCTAGCGGGAGGACACAATGAGCAGTTCTTC.